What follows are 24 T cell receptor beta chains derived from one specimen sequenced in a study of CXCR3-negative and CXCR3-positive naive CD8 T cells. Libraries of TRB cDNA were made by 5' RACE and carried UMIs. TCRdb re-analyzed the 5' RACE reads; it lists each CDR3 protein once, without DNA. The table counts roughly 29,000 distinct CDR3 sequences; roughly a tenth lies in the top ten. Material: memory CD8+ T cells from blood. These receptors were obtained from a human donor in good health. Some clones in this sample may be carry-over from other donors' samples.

Here the CDR3 reads CASSVGQNPGELFF. The V call is TRBV9, the J call TRBJ2-2; TCRdb gives TRBD1 as the D gene, but with no DNA this cannot be confirmed. The CDR3 length is 14 residues. Looked up from germline, CDR1 is SGDLS and CDR2 is YYNGEE. The whole variable domain, filled in from reference TRBV9 and TRBJ2-2, reads DSGVTQTPKHLITATGQRVTLRCSPRSGDLSVYWYQQSLDQGLQFLIQYYNGEERAKGNILERFSAQQFPDLHSELNLSSLELGDSALYFCASSVGQNPGELFFGEGSRLTVL.

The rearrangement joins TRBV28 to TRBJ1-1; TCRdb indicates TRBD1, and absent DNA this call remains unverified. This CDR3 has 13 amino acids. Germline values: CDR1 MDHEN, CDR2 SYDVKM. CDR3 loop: CASSTRAITRAFF.

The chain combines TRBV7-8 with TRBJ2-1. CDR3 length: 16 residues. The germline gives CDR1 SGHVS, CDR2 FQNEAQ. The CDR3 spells CASSLAQSSSYNEQFF.

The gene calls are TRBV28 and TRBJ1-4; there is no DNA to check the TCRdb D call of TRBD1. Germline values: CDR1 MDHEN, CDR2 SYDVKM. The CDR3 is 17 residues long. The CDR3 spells CASSSPSLQSEAEKLIF. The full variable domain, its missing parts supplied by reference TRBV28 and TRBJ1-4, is DVKVTQSSRYLVKRTGEKVFLECVQDMDHENMFWYRQDPGLGLRLIYFSYDVKMKEKGDIPEGYSVSREKKERFSLILESASTNQTSMYLCASSSPSLQSEAEKLIFGSGTQLSVL.

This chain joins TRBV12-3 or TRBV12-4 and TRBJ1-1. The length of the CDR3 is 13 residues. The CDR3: CASSQRREGRAFF.

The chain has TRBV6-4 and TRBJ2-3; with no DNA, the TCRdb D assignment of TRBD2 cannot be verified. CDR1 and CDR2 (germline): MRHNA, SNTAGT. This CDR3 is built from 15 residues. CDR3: CASSDSGGATDTQYF.

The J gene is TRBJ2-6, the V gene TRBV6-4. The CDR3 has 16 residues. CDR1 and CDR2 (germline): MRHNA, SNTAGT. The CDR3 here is CASSDSSGSGANVLTF.

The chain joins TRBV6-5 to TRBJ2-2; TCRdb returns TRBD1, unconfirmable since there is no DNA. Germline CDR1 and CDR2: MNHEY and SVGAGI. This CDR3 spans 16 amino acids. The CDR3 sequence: CASSYGGGPRTGELFF.

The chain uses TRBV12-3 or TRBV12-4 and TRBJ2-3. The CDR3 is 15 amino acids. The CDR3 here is CASSLVGKSGDTQYF.

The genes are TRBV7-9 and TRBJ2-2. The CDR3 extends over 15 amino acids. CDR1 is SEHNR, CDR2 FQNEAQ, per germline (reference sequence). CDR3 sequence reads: CASSLVRIPTGELFF.

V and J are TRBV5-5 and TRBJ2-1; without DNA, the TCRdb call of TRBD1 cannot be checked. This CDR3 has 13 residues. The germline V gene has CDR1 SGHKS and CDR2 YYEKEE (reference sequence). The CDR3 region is CASSFWGFYEQFF.

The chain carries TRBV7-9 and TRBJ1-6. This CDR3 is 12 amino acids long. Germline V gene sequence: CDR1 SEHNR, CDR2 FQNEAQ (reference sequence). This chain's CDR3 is CASTYWDSPLHF.

CDR3: CASSILIGRASTDTQYF. V usage is TRBV19 and J usage is TRBJ2-3. Per the germline V gene, CDR1 is LNHDA and CDR2 is SQIVND (reference sequence). This CDR3 has 17 amino acids.

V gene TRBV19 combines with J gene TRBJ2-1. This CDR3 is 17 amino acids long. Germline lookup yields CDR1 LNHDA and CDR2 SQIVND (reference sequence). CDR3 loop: CASSIDIAGISYNEQFF. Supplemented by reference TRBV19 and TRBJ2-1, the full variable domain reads DGGITQSPKYLFRKEGQNVTLSCEQNLNHDAMYWYRQDPGQGLRLIYYSQIVNDFQKGDIAEGYSVSREKKESFPLTVTSAQKNPTAFYLCASSIDIAGISYNEQFFGPGTRLTVL.

CDR3: CASSQTPAGDSYEQYF. V and J are TRBV4-2 and TRBJ2-7. CDR1 LGHNA and CDR2 YNFKEQ come from the germline V gene. The CDR3 length is 16 residues.

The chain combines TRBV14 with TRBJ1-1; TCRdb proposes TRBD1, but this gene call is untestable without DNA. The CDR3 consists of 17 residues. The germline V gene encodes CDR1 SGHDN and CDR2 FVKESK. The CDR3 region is CASSHSRDRVFGTEAFF.

The CDR3 loop is CASSSPGQNYNEQFF. The chain recombines TRBV12-3 or TRBV12-4 with TRBJ2-1; TCRdb's D call of TRBD1 is untestable without DNA. This CDR3 has 15 residues.

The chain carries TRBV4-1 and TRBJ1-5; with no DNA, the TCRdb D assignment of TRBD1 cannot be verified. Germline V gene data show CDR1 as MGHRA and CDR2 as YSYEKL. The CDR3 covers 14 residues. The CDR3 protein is CASSPTGFGQPQHF.

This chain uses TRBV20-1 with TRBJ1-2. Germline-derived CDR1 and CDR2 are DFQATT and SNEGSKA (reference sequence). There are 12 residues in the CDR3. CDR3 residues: CSAPRVNYGYTF.

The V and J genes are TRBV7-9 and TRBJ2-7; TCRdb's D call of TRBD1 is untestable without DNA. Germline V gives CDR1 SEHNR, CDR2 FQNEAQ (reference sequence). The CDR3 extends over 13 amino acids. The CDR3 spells CASSPMGPYEQYF.

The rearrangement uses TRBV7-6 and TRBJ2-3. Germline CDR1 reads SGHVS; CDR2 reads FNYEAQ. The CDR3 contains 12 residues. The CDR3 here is CASSHLQDTQYF. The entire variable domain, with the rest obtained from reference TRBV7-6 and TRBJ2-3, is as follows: GAGVSQSPRYKVTKRGQDVALRCDPISGHVSLYWYRQALGQGPEFLTYFNYEAQQDKSGLPNDRFSAERPEGSISTLTIQRTEQRDSAMYRCASSHLQDTQYFGPGTRLTVL.

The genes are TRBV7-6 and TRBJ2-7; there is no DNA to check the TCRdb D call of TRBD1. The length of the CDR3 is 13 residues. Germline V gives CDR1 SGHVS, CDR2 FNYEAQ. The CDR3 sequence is CASSPGVSYEQYF.

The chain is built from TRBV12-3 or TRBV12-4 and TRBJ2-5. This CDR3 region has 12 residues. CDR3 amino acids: CASSLIFETQYF.

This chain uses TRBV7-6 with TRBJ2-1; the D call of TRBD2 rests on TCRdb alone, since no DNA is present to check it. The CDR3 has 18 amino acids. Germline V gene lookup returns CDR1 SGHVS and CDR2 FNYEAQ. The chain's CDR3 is CASSLGSGRAERIYEQFF.